This T cell receptor beta chain comes out of a study of Graves' ophthalmopathy and Graves' hyperthyroidism. The TCR beta CDR3 regions underwent amplification from RNA transcripts. RT-PCR with HTBI primers came first, then second-round multiplex PCR. Via MiXCR, TCRdb re-called the multiplex PCR reads, giving one row per CDR3 protein. Among some 1.1 million distinct CDR3 sequences listed, about 36% were seen once. Germline CDR1 and CDR2: LNHNV and YYDKDF (reference sequence). CDR3 length: 17 amino acids. V was pared by 5 bases and J by 2 bases, with 12 bases of the junction left unmatched. Hyperthyroidism patients had new diagnoses, durations under 2 months, and ages of 18 to 65. Exclusion covered patients with other autoimmune diseases or uncontrolled infections (as well as pregnancy or lactation). This clonotype was recorded a few times. Its target is not known. Findings and limits, study-wide: Among thyroid clonotypes expanded above 0.001 frequency, most also appeared in blood. In separating ophthalmopathy from stable hyperthyroidism, a 13-signature model achieved approximately 91% sensitivity and nearly 84% specificity.

The V and J genes are TRBV15 and TRBJ1-5; TRBD1 matches 7 bases. Sequencing was performed on peripheral blood or thyroid tissue (not recorded which). This receptor was obtained from an adult man with Graves' hyperthyroidism. This CDR3 reads CATSHQQGKRGNQPQHF. CDR3 DNA sequence: TGTGCCACCAGCCATCAACAGGGGAAAAGGGGCAATCAGCCCCAGCATTTT. Full variable domain (missing parts from reference TRBV15 and TRBJ1-5): DAMVIQNPRYQVTQFGKPVTLSCSQTLNHNVMYWYQQKSSQAPKLLFHYYDKDFNNEADTPDNFQSRRPNTSFCFLDIRSPGLGDTAMYLCATSHQQGKRGNQPQHFGDGTRLSIL.